The T cell receptor (beta chain) under discussion was sequenced for a study of T cell responses to AZD1222 COVID-19 vaccine. The V and J ends lost 6 bases and 0 bases, in that order; junction bases with no gene match: 5. The CDR3 covers 17 residues. Germline V gene lookup returns CDR1 SNHLY and CDR2 FYNNEI. Study observations and caveats: Breadth and depth of Spike-specific TCRs rose after two AZD1222 doses. CD4 TCRs linked to vaccination spanned spike, dominating at 160-218 and 743-854.

Generated by immunoSEQ multiplex PCR, the TCRdb table keeps only in-frame clones and is missing some. Here the sample spans 150,000 to 200,000 clones, about 89% being singletons. A note on this clone: The antigen is unknown.

V gene TRBV2 combines with J gene TRBJ2-6; 10 bases are a match to TRBD1. The sequenced sample was peripheral blood, obtained on day 0 of AZD1222 vaccination. The receptor's source is an adult in good health. DNA of the CDR3: TGTGCCAGCAGGGGGGACAGGGGAAACTCTGGGGCCAACGTCCTGACTTTC. This encodes CASRGDRGNSGANVLTF. The whole variable domain, remainder taken from reference TRBV2 and TRBJ2-6, is EPEVTQTPSHQVTQMGQEVILRCVPISNHLYFYWYRQILGQKVEFLVSFYNNEISEKSEIFDDQFSVERPDGSNFTLKIRSTKLEDSAMYFCASRGDRGNSGANVLTFGAGSRLTVL.